These 9 T cell receptor beta chains share one sample of origin, sequenced in a study of molecular identifiers for immune sequencing clone quantification. TCRdb analysed the PCR reads with MiXCR anew, one entry per CDR3 protein. This table has approximately 670,000 distinct CDR3 sequences, 20% appearing once. Sequencing was done on a sample of naive CD8+ T cells from blood, with Jurkat cell RNA spiked in. Subset specified: FACS-sorted CD8+CD4-CCR7+CD45RA+ naive T cells. Receptors originate from a human donor in good health. Some libraries in this study had Jurkat cell RNA spiked in.

For this clonotype: A much larger clone lies one base from this, so it may be a read error. The chain joins TRBV27 to TRBJ2-6, with D possibly TRBD1 on 6 matching bases. This CDR3 region has 15 residues. Germline-derived CDR1 and CDR2 are MNHEY and SMNVEV (reference sequence). CDR3 loop: CASSLRGAGASVLTF. The CDR3 DNA follows: TGTGCCAGCAGCCTCAGGGGAGCTGGGGCCAGCGTCCTGACTTTC.

This clonotype was found many times. The chain is built from TRBV10-3 and TRBJ2-7, with D possibly TRBD2 on 6 matching bases. This CDR3 has 15 amino acids. Germline loops: CDR1 ENHRY, CDR2 SYGVKD. Trimming pared 6 bases from V and 0 bases from J, leaving 15 bases between. CDR3 sequence: CAISEGRTISYEQYF. For the CDR3, the DNA is TGTGCCATCAGCGAGGGACGGACTATCTCCTACGAGCAGTACTTC.

Concerning this clonotype itself: This may stem from a read error, because a much larger clone lies one nucleotide away. The chain recombines TRBV4-1 with TRBJ2-1, with D perhaps matching TRBD1 (6 bases). CDR1 and CDR2 from the germline V gene are MGHRA and YSYEKL. This CDR3 contains 19 residues. The CDR3 spells CAGSQVLREAGASYNEQFF. DNA for the CDR3: TGCGCCGGCAGCCAAGTTCTCCGAGAGGCAGGGGCGTCCTACAATGAGCAGTTCTTC.

The chain joins TRBV19 to TRBJ2-1; D may be TRBD1 (6 bases). V shed 3 bases and J shed 7 bases, with 13 bases lying between them. CDR1 and CDR2 from the germline V gene are LNHDA and SQIVND (reference sequence). The CDR3 runs to 14 residues. CDR3 DNA sequence: TGTGCCAGTAGTATTTCTCCAGGGGCGAATGAGCAGTTCTTC. This sequence encodes CASSISPGANEQFF.

This clonotype was detected many times. The chain joins TRBV4-3 to TRBJ1-6; D uncertain. The ends were cut back, 4 bases at V and 0 bases at J, with 7 bases in the middle. CDR1 and CDR2 (germline): LGHNA, YSLEER. This CDR3 has 15 residues. The CDR3 DNA reads as TGCGCCAGCAGCCCTACCGACTCCTATAATTCACCCCTCCACTTT. Protein: CASSPTDSYNSPLHF.

This clonotype was observed at least ten times. The chain combines TRBV7-9 with TRBJ2-6; 8 nucleotides match TRBD1. The CDR3 extends over 16 amino acids. The V segment lost 8 bases and the J segment 0 bases; nucleotides outside the gene matches: 6. CDR1 and CDR2 (germline): SEHNR, FQNEAQ (reference sequence). CDR3 region: CASSGQAFSGANVLTF. The CDR3 DNA follows: TGTGCCAGCTCGGGACAGGCGTTCTCTGGGGCCAACGTCCTGACTTTC.

This clonotype appeared many times. The V call is TRBV11-2, the J call TRBJ2-7; tentatively, D is TRBD1 or TRBD2 (5 bases each). CDR3 length: 13 residues. Trimming shortened V by 3 bases and J by 2 bases, and 8 bases separated the two germline ends. Germline V gives CDR1 SGHAT, CDR2 FQNNGV. The chain's CDR3 is CASSLGVAYEQYF. Here the CDR3 DNA reads TGTGCCAGCAGCTTGGGGGTAGCCTACGAGCAGTACTTC.

V usage is TRBV20-1 and J usage is TRBJ1-5; D may be TRBD1 (5 bases). V dropped 1 base and J dropped 9 bases, with 13 bases sitting between them. Germline values: CDR1 DFQATT, CDR2 SNEGSKA (reference sequence). The CDR3 is 13 residues long. The CDR3 loop is CSARGSAGGPQHF. The CDR3 nucleotides are TGCAGTGCTAGAGGTTCGGCCGGGGGGCCCCAGCATTTT.

This clonotype was counted many times. The genes are TRBV20-1 and TRBJ2-7; 9 positions agree with TRBD1. V lost 5 bases, J lost 3 bases, and 2 bases stayed unmatched. Germline V gives CDR1 DFQATT, CDR2 SNEGSKA (reference sequence). CDR3 length: 12 residues. The DNA for the CDR3 is TGCAGTGCTGGGACAGGGAGCTACGAGCAGTACTTC. This sequence encodes CSAGTGSYEQYF.